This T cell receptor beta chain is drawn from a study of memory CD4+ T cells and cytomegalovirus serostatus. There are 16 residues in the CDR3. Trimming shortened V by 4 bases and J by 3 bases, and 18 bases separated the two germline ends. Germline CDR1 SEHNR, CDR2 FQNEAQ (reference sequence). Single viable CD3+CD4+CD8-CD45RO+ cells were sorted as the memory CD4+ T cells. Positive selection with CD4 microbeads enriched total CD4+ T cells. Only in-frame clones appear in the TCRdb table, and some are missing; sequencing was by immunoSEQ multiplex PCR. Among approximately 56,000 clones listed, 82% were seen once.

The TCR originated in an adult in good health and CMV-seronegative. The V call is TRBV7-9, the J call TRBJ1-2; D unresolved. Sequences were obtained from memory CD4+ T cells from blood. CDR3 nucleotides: TGTGCCAGCAGCTCACCCAGCTCCGCCGAGTACTATGGCTACACCTTC. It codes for CASSSPSSAEYYGYTF. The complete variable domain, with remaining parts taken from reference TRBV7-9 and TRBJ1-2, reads DTGVSQNPRHKITKRGQNVTFRCDPISEHNRLYWYRQTLGQGPEFLTYFQNEAQLEKSRLLSDRFSAERPKGSFSTLEIQRTEQGDSAMYLCASSSPSSAEYYGYTFGSGTRLTVV.